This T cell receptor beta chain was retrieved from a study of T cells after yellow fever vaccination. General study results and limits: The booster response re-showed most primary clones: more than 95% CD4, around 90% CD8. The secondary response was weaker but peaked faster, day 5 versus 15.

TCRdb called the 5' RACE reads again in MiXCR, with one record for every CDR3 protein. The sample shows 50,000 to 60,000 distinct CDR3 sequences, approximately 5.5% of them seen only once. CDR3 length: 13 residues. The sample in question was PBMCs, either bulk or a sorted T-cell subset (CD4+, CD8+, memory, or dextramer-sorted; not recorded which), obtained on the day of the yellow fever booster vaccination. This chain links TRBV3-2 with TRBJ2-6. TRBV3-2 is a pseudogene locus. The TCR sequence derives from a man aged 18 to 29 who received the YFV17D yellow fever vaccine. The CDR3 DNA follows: TGTGCCAGCAGCCTGTCTGGGGACAACGTCCTGACTTTC. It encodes CASSLSGDNVLTF.